Following are 24 T cell receptor beta chains from one sample sequenced in a study of blood T cell repertoires in COVID-19. Using immunoSEQ multiplex PCR, the repertoire was profiled, and TCRdb retains in-frame clones only, with some absent. Here the sample spans more than 150,000 clones, more than 80% being singletons. Sequenced input: peripheral blood. The receptors derive from a woman aged 80 or over with COVID-19, enrolled during active disease.

The J gene is TRBJ2-2, the V gene TRBV18; the match to TRBD1 covers 10 bases. J gave up 4 bases and V 5 bases, and 4 bases lay outside the gene matches. CDR3 length equals 15 residues. Germline lookup yields CDR1 KGHSH and CDR2 LQKENI. The chain's CDR3 is CASSGQGDRTGELFF. The CDR3 DNA sequence: TGTGCCAGCTCAGGACAGGGGGATCGCACCGGGGAGCTGTTTTTT.

The chain has TRBV27 and TRBJ2-1, with unresolved D. The CDR3 runs 14 residues. Germline values: CDR1 MNHEY, CDR2 SMNVEV (reference sequence). The germline V and J ends were trimmed by 0 bases and 9 bases, with 12 bases remaining between them. The CDR3 DNA reads TGTGCCAGCAGTTTATCGGTAGTCATTCCTGAGCAGTTCTTC. Encoded protein: CASSLSVVIPEQFF.

The V gene is TRBV5-4, the J gene TRBJ1-2, with TRBD1 matching over 7 bases. V lost 0 bases to trimming and J lost 5 bases; unmatched junction nucleotides: 1. In germline, CDR1 is SGHNT, CDR2 YYREEE (reference sequence). The CDR3 is made up of 13 amino acids. The CDR3 here is CASSLAGGYGYTF. CDR3 coding DNA: TGTGCCAGCAGCTTGGCAGGGGGTTATGGCTACACCTTC.

This CDR3 is CASRYTGQYTYEQYF. DNA of the CDR3: TGTGCCAGCAGATATACGGGACAGTATACCTACGAGCAGTACTTC. V and J are TRBV2 and TRBJ2-7, with TRBD1 matching 7 bases. This CDR3 region has 15 residues. CDR1 SNHLY and CDR2 FYNNEI come from the germline V gene. J gave up 2 bases and V 6 bases, and 10 bases lay outside the gene matches.

The V and J genes are TRBV11-3 and TRBJ2-1; D possibly corresponds to TRBD2 (5 bases). Per the germline V gene, CDR1 is SGHNT and CDR2 is YENEEA. CDR3 length: 12 amino acids. Trimming took off 6 bases at V and 10 bases at J, with 13 bases between the two ends. The CDR3 coding sequence is TGTGCCAGCAGTTCTGGCCCGGGGGAGCAGTTCTTC. It is translated as CASSSGPGEQFF.

V gene TRBV2 combines with J gene TRBJ2-3, with 7 bases aligning to TRBD1. Germline V gene sequence: CDR1 SNHLY, CDR2 FYNNEI. Unmatched junction bases numbered 8, after V lost 5 bases and J lost 6 bases. This CDR3 is 14 amino acids long. The CDR3 protein is CASSLSTGWDTQYF. The CDR3 bases are TGTGCCAGCAGTCTGTCGACAGGGTGGGATACGCAGTATTTT.

J is TRBJ1-2 and V is TRBV6-6; D might be TRBD1 (5 bases). Trimming pared 0 bases from V and 1 base from J, leaving 12 bases between. Germline values: CDR1 MNHNY, CDR2 SVGAGI (reference sequence). This CDR3 is built from 16 residues. The CDR3 reads CASSYSGRARNYGYTF. The CDR3 DNA reads TGTGCCAGCAGTTACTCCGGCAGGGCCCGTAACTATGGCTACACCTTC.

This sequence joins TRBV5-1 and TRBJ2-3; 12 positions agree with TRBD2. Trimming cost V 4 bases and J 0 bases; bases outside gene matches: 9. This CDR3 has 18 residues. Germline-derived CDR1 and CDR2 are SGHRS and YFSETQ. CDR3 in DNA: TGCGCCAGCAGCCTCGGACTAGCGGGGTTCTCTAGCACAGATACGCAGTATTTT. Its protein is CASSLGLAGFSSTDTQYF.

The chain employs TRBV5-6 and TRBJ2-5; D is perhaps TRBD1 (6 bases). The V end lost 4 bases, the J end lost 2 bases, and 27 bases lay between the germline ends. From germline, CDR1 is SGHDT and CDR2 YYEEEE. This CDR3 has 19 amino acids. This CDR3 reads CASSPLQGLFVGGQETQYF. CDR3 coding DNA: TGTGCCAGCAGCCCACTACAGGGTCTTTTCGTCGGTGGGCAAGAGACCCAGTACTTC.

J is TRBJ1-5 and V is TRBV6-6; 7 nucleotides line up with TRBD1. The ends lost 1 base at V and 4 bases at J; junction bases unmatched: 4. Germline CDR1 is MNHNY and CDR2 is SVGAGI (reference sequence). This CDR3 has 15 amino acids. The CDR3 here is CASSYFPGGNQPQHF. The CDR3 bases are TGTGCCAGCAGTTACTTTCCAGGGGGTAATCAGCCCCAGCATTTT.

CDR3 region: CASSTPTSGETQYF. CDR3 DNA: TGCGCCAGCAGCACCCCGACAAGCGGCGAGACCCAGTACTTC. This rearrangement joins TRBV5-1 to TRBJ2-5; a weak D match, TRBD2 (5 bases). V shed 4 bases and J shed 5 bases, with 15 bases lying between them. The CDR3 consists of 14 residues. The germline V gene encodes CDR1 SGHRS and CDR2 YFSETQ.

Only one count was recorded for this clone. The chain joins TRBV5-1 to TRBJ2-3; D not certain. V dropped 2 bases and J dropped 5 bases, with 6 bases sitting between them. The CDR3 sequence is 12 residues long. Germline assignment: CDR1 SGHRS and CDR2 YFSETQ. CDR3 in DNA: TGCGCCAGCAGCTTTACCGGAGATACGCAGTATTTT. Translation: CASSFTGDTQYF.

This clone was seen a few times. V is TRBV11-3 and J is TRBJ2-2; 8 bases line up with TRBD2. CDR1 and CDR2 from the germline V gene are SGHNT and YENEEA. This CDR3 is built from 16 residues. Trimming removed 5 bases from V and 6 bases from J; junction bases left unmatched: 11. The CDR3 sequence is CASSRRGGLRSGELFF. DNA of the CDR3: TGTGCCAGCAGCAGACGGGGGGGCCTGCGCTCCGGGGAGCTGTTTTTT.

The rearrangement uses TRBV5-6 and TRBJ1-2; D is unclear. CDR3 size: 15 residues. Germline V gene lookup returns CDR1 SGHDT and CDR2 YYEEEE. V lost 0 bases to trimming and J lost 0 bases, with 9 bases between them. The CDR3 region is CASSLEILANYGYTF. CDR3 coding DNA: TGTGCCAGCAGCTTGGAAATCCTAGCTAACTATGGCTACACCTTC.

This clone came up a few times. This sequence joins TRBV5-4 and TRBJ2-1, with 11 bases lining up with TRBD2. With 4 bases clipped from V and 3 bases from J, the junction kept 3 bases outside the gene matches. Looked up from germline, CDR1 is SGHNT and CDR2 is YYREEE (reference sequence). The CDR3 spans 15 residues. CDR3 protein: CASSPTSGSYNEQFF. In nucleotides, the CDR3 is TGTGCCAGCAGCCCTACTAGCGGGAGCTACAATGAGCAGTTCTTC.

The genes are TRBV5-6 and TRBJ1-2; a weak D match, TRBD1 (5 bases). Germline V lookup: CDR1 SGHDT, CDR2 YYEEEE. This CDR3 has 14 residues. V was shortened by 4 bases and J by 4 bases, with 14 bases between the two germline ends. The CDR3 region has the DNA TGTGCCAGCAGCCTTGGGAGGGGTAGCTATGGCTACACCTTC. It codes for CASSLGRGSYGYTF.

The chain employs TRBV5-1 and TRBJ2-7; 8 bases line up with TRBD2. With V trimmed by 2 bases and J by 0 bases, 4 bases remained unmatched. CDR3 length: 15 residues. Germline V CDR1 and CDR2: SGHRS, YFSETQ. The CDR3 DNA follows: TGCGCCAGCAGCTTCCTGCGGGGGGACTCCTACGAGCAGTACTTC. This gives the protein CASSFLRGDSYEQYF.

The V gene is TRBV5-5, the J gene TRBJ2-1, with D possibly matching TRBD1 (6 bases). Trimming cost V 2 bases and J 4 bases, with 13 bases left between them. Germline lookup yields CDR1 SGHKS and CDR2 YYEKEE (reference sequence). The CDR3 is made up of 15 amino acids. Written as DNA, the CDR3 is TGTGCCAGCAGCTTACAGGGTCCGTCTTACAATGAGCAGTTCTTC. Its protein is CASSLQGPSYNEQFF. Full variable domain (outside the CDR3, taken from reference TRBV5-5 and TRBJ2-1): DAGVTQSPTHLIKTRGQQVTLRCSPISGHKSVSWYQQVLGQGPQFIFQYYEKEERGRGNFPDRFSARQFPNYSSELNVNALLLGDSALYLCASSLQGPSYNEQFFGPGTRLTVL.

CDR3 sequence reads: CAISGSGQDTYGYTF. As DNA, the CDR3 is TGTGCCATCAGTGGCTCAGGACAGGATACTTATGGCTACACCTTC. V gene TRBV10-3 combines with J gene TRBJ1-2; 7 nucleotides align to TRBD1. V gave up 4 bases and J gave up 5 bases; unmatched junction bases: 10. CDR1 and CDR2 (germline): ENHRY, SYGVKD. The CDR3 totals 15 residues.

The chain combines TRBV2 with TRBJ2-2, with D maybe TRBD1 (5 bases). The germline CDR1 and CDR2 sequences are SNHLY and FYNNEI. This CDR3 spans 13 amino acids. Trimming shortened V by 11 bases and J by 1 base, and 11 bases separated the two germline ends. This CDR3 is CASNTGNTGELFF. The CDR3 bases are TGTGCCTCCAACACAGGGAACACCGGGGAGCTGTTTTTT. The whole variable domain, remainder taken from reference TRBV2 and TRBJ2-2, is EPEVTQTPSHQVTQMGQEVILRCVPISNHLYFYWYRQILGQKVEFLVSFYNNEISEKSEIFDDQFSVERPDGSNFTLKIRSTKLEDSAMYFCASNTGNTGELFFGEGSRLTVL.

The CDR3 coding sequence is TGCGCCAGCAGCCAAGTTACGGGGTCTCGATACGAGCAGTACTTC. It translates to CASSQVTGSRYEQYF. The chain joins TRBV4-1 to TRBJ2-7, with TRBD2 as a possible D gene (5 bases). V was cut by 1 base and J by 4 bases, with 14 bases left in between. Germline loops: CDR1 MGHRA, CDR2 YSYEKL. The CDR3 runs 15 residues.

The J gene is TRBJ2-7, the V gene TRBV5-1, with D uncertain. The V gene's germline CDR1 is SGHRS and CDR2 YFSETQ. V dropped 3 bases and J dropped 3 bases, with 10 bases sitting between them. The CDR3 consists of 13 residues. CDR3 DNA: TGCGCCAGCAGCTCTAGACGTAACTACGAGCAGTACTTC. Amino acids: CASSSRRNYEQYF.

The J gene is TRBJ2-1, the V gene TRBV7-6; D is unclear. The germline gives CDR1 SGHVS, CDR2 FNYEAQ. V shed 5 bases and J shed 9 bases, with 8 bases lying between them. This CDR3 is 11 amino acids long. Here the CDR3 reads CASSHDFEQFF. The DNA for the CDR3 is TGTGCCAGCAGCCACGACTTTGAGCAGTTCTTC.

The rearrangement joins TRBV25-1 to TRBJ1-2, with D perhaps TRBD1 (6 bases). V shed 8 bases and J shed 5 bases, with 18 bases lying between them. The CDR3 is made up of 14 amino acids. Per germline, CDR1 MGHDK and CDR2 SYGVNS. CDR3 sequence reads: CASGRQDQLYGYTF. The DNA for the CDR3 is TGTGCCAGCGGCCGACAGGATCAACTATATGGCTACACCTTC.